This T cell receptor (beta chain) comes out of a study of identical twins. Study-wide points: Cord blood beta clonotypes present at high abundance carried fewer insertions; no such pattern appeared in memory repertoires. Excess sharing between twins was weaker in beta out-of-frame sequences.

Germline V gives CDR1 MDHEN, CDR2 SYDVKM. The CDR3 sequence is 14 residues long. Trimming cost V 3 bases and J 3 bases, with 12 bases left between them. This clonotype has just a few counts. Its specificity is unknown. TCRdb re-derived calls from the 5' RACE reads in MiXCR, one entry per CDR3 protein. Here the sample spans 450,000 or so distinct CDR3 sequences, approximately 14% being singletons. This same sample was also taken into another study, of yellow fever vaccine responses in identical twins.

The receptor's source is a woman aged 18-29 years in good health. Sequenced input: CD4+ T cells sorted from blood. The chain links TRBV28 to TRBJ2-7; a weak D match, TRBD1 (6 bases). CDR3 protein: CASSFQGPLYEQYF. The CDR3 region has the DNA TGTGCCAGCAGTTTTCAGGGGCCTCTCTACGAGCAGTACTTC.